This TCR beta chain was recorded in a study of blood T cells in healthy people across ages. PCR was performed a second time for roughly 6 to 12 cycles using a sample-barcoded 5' primer and a J-beta primer mix. Per sample, CDR3-containing paired-end reads numbered at least 3 million. MiXCR was run by TCRdb on the 5' RACE reads, yielding one entry per CDR3 protein. The sample has roughly 1,000,000 distinct CDR3 sequences, approximately 25% seen once; the top ten hold around 0.75%. The V gene's germline CDR1 is SQVTM and CDR2 ANQGSEA. This CDR3 comprises 13 residues. Donors gave ten milliliters of peripheral blood apiece. These data also formed part of another study, on T cells of mothers and their children. From that second work: RNA was extracted, and all of it went into cDNA synthesis at roughly 1.4 ug per 15 ul. Mothers and children who were related shared slightly more overlap than unrelated pairs, but not significantly more.

Sequencing was carried out using blood. The origin of this receptor is a girl aged 2 to 10 in good health. V and J are TRBV29-1 and TRBJ2-5; 7 bases map to TRBD1. TRBJ2-1 matches the DNA end more closely, so the J call is doubtful. The CDR3 DNA sequence: TGCAGCGTGGGGACAGCACAAAACAATGAGCAGTTCTTC. Translation: CSVGTAQNNEQFF.